This TCR beta chain was identified during a study of T cell changes during pregnancy in multiple sclerosis. Trimming took 6 bases from V and 4 from J, leaving 16 bases between them. Germline CDR1 is ENHRY and CDR2 is SYGVKD. CDR3 size: 14 residues. TCRdb keeps only in-frame clones here, not all; method: immunoSEQ multiplex PCR. The repertoire includes tens of thousands of clones, 92% of them detected once, and 2% to 2.5% sits in the top ten. The material sequenced was peripheral blood, taken in the first trimester of pregnancy. The rearrangement joins TRBV10-3 to TRBJ2-7, with a possible D match to TRBD2 (5 bases). The origin of this receptor is a female donor with multiple sclerosis, enrolled in a pregnancy study. The CDR3 DNA sequence: TGTGCCATCAGAGACGGGGTTGGGTTTTACGAGCAGTACTTC. Protein product: CAIRDGVGFYEQYF.